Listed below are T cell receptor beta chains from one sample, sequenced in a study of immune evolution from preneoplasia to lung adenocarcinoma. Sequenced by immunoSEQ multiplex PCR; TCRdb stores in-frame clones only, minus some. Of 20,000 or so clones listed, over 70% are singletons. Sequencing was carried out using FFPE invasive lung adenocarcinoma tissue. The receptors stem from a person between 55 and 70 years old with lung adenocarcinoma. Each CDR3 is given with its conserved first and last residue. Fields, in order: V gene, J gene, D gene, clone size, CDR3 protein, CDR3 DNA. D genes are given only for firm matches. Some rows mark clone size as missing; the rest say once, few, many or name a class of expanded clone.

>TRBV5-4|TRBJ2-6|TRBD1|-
CASRPQTGAGANVLTF
TGTGCCAGCAGACCACAAACAGGGGCCGGGGCCAACGTCCTGACTTTC
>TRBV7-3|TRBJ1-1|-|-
CASSFIRPHMNTEAFF
TGTGCCAGCAGCTTTATCAGGCCCCACATGAACACTGAAGCTTTCTTT
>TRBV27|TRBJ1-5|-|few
CASRFGGASNQPQHF
TGTGCCAGCAGGTTTGGGGGCGCGAGCAATCAGCCCCAGCATTTT
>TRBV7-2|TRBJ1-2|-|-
CASSLSVYGYTF
TGTGCCAGCAGCCTCAGCGTCTATGGCTACACCTTC
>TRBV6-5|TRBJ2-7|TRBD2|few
CASSYSGRQEQYF
TGTGCCAGCAGTTATAGCGGGAGGCAGGAGCAGTACTTC
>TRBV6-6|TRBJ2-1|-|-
CASTNWGANGNEQFF
TGTGCCAGCACCAATTGGGGGGCGAATGGTAATGAGCAGTTCTTC
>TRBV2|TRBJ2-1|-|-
CASSVHSGAYNEQFF
TGTGCCAGCAGTGTCCATAGCGGTGCCTACAATGAGCAGTTCTTC
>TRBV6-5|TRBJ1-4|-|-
CASSYATAGEKLFF
TGTGCCAGCAGTTACGCGACAGCCGGGGAAAAACTGTTTTTT
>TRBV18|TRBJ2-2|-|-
CASSLEQGTGELFF
TGTGCCAGCTCGCTGGAGCAGGGGACCGGGGAGCTGTTTTTT
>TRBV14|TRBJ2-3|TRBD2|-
CASGLAGTDTQYF
TGTGCCAGCGGACTAGCCGGCACAGATACGCAGTATTTT
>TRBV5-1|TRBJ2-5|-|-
CASSLVAGGNQETQYF
TGCGCCAGCAGCTTGGTGGCAGGGGGGAACCAAGAGACCCAGTACTTC
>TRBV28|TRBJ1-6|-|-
CASSFPPPPRNSPLHF
TGTGCCAGCAGTTTCCCCCCGCCGCCCCGTAATTCACCCCTCCACTTT
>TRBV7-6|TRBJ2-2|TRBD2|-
CASSSGTSGMGELFF
TGTGCCAGCAGCTCGGGGACTAGCGGGATGGGGGAGCTGTTTTTT
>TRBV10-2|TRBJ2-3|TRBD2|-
CASRTLAGGLVTQYF
TGCGCCAGCAGGACCCTAGCGGGAGGACTGGTTACGCAGTATTTT
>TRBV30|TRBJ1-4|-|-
CAWSVGRSKNEKLFF
TGTGCCTGGAGTGTAGGGCGCAGCAAGAATGAAAAACTGTTTTTT
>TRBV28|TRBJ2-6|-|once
CASSFPGDTSGANVLTF
TGTGCCAGCAGTTTCCCAGGGGACACCTCTGGGGCCAACGTCCTGACTTTC
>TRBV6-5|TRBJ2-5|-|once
CASSPARVLRETQYF
TGTGCCAGCAGCCCAGCTAGAGTCCTCCGGGAGACCCAGTACTTC
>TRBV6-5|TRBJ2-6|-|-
CASGRGGSGANVLTF
TGTGCCAGCGGCCGGGGAGGCTCTGGGGCCAACGTCCTGACTTTC
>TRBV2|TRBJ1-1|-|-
CASRAELTVNTEAFF
TGTGCCAGCAGAGCCGAATTAACAGTGAACACTGAAGCTTTCTTT
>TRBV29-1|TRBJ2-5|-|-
CSVGEGPETQYF
TGCAGCGTTGGAGAGGGGCCAGAGACCCAGTACTTC
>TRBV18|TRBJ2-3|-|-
CASSPILTTKHTDTQYF
TGTGCCAGCTCACCAATTTTGACTACGAAACACACAGATACGCAGTATTTT
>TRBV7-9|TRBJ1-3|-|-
CASRPDSSGNTIYF
TGTGCCAGCAGACCCGACAGCTCTGGAAACACCATATATTTT
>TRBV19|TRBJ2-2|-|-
CASSRGGTGELFF
TGTGCCAGTTCCAGGGGGGGCACCGGGGAGCTGTTTTTT
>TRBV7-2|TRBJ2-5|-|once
CASSSGRSERETQYF
TGTGCCAGCAGCTCCGGCCGATCGGAACGAGAGACCCAGTACTTC
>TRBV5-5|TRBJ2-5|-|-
CASSLEGTPGETQYF
TGTGCCAGCAGCTTGGAAGGGACCCCGGGAGAGACCCAGTACTTC
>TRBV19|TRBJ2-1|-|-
CASTQTYSSYNEQFF
TGTGCCAGTACCCAGACCTATAGCTCCTACAATGAGCAGTTCTTC
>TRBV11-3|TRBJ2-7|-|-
CASSLAYEQYF
TGTGCCAGCAGCTTAGCGTACGAGCAGTACTTC
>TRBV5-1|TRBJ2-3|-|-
CASSPGGGTDTQYF
TGCGCCAGCAGCCCCGGCGGGGGCACAGATACGCAGTATTTT
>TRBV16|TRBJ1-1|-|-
CASTKSWGTEAFF
TGTGCCAGCACTAAATCGTGGGGCACTGAAGCTTTCTTT
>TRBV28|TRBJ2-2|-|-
CASSRLIDTGELFF
TGTGCCAGCAGTCGACTTATTGACACCGGGGAGCTGTTTTTT
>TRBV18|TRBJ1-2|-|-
CASSSSRDAARVYGYTF
TGTGCCAGCTCATCCTCCCGGGACGCCGCCCGTGTTTATGGCTACACCTTC
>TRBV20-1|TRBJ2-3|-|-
CSAPFADTQYF
TGCAGTGCTCCCTTCGCAGATACGCAGTATTTT
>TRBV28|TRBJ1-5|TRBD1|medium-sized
CASSPDRENQPQHF
TGTGCCAGCAGTCCGGACAGGGAAAATCAGCCCCAGCATTTT
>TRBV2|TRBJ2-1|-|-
CASRPDSYNEQFF
TGTGCCAGCAGGCCCGACAGTTACAATGAGCAGTTCTTC
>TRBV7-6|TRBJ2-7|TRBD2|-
CASSLVNLADYEQYF
TGTGCCAGCAGCTTAGTTAACCTAGCGGACTACGAGCAGTACTTC
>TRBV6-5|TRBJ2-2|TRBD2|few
CASSYRGGRTGELFF
TGTGCCAGCAGTTACCGCGGGGGGCGGACCGGGGAGCTGTTTTTT
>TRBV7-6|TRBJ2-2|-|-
CASSLGALTGELFF
TGTGCCAGCAGCCTGGGGGCTCTCACCGGGGAGCTGTTTTTT
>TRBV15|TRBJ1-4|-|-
CATSRMYRDDEKLFF
TGTGCCACCAGCAGAATGTACAGGGACGACGAAAAACTGTTTTTT
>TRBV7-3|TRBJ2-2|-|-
CASSPVAATGELFF
TGTGCCAGCAGCCCAGTAGCGGCTACCGGGGAGCTGTTTTTT
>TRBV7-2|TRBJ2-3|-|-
CASSSRILLATGTDTQYF
TGTGCCAGCAGCTCCCGAATCCTCCTAGCGACTGGCACAGATACGCAGTATTTT
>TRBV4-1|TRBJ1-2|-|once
CASSQDRRPPNYGYTF
TGCGCCAGCAGCCAAGACAGGCGGCCTCCTAACTATGGCTACACCTTC
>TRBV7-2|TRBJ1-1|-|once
CASSLDNSLTEAFF
TGTGCCAGCAGCCTAGACAACAGTCTCACTGAAGCTTTCTTT
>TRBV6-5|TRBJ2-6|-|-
CASSYGGSSGANVLTF
TGTGCCAGCAGTTACGGAGGGAGCTCTGGGGCCAACGTCCTGACTTTC
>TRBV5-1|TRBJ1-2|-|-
CASSLAGGGDYDYTF
TGCGCCAGCAGCCTGGCGGGAGGGGGTGACTATGACTACACCTTC
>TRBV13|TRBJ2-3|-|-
CASSPNLITYRNPTDTQYF
TGTGCCAGCAGCCCAAACCTAATAACCTACAGGAACCCCACAGATACGCAGTATTTT
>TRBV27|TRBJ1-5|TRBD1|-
CASSLSGTGYNQPQHF
TGTGCCAGCAGTTTATCGGGGACAGGCTATAATCAGCCCCAGCATTTT
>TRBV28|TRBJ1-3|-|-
CASSLQAFSGNTIYF
TGTGCCAGCAGTTTACAGGCGTTCTCTGGAAACACCATATATTTT
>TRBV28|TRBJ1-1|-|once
CATLKGLAAFF
TGTGCCACCCTGAAGGGGCTGGCAGCTTTCTTT
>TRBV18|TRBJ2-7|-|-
CASSQTGASAGEQYF
TGTGCCAGCTCACAGACGGGTGCCTCGGCGGGAGAGCAGTACTTC
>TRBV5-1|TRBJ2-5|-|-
CASRSRTGSQETQYF
TGCGCCAGCAGATCCCGGACGGGTAGCCAAGAGACCCAGTACTTC
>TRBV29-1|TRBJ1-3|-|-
CSVEAAELGNTIYF
TGCAGCGTTGAAGCAGCGGAACTTGGAAACACCATATATTTT
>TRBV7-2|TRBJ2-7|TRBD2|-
CASSSQYPGTSGYAYEQYF
TGTGCCAGCAGCTCGCAGTACCCCGGGACTAGCGGTTACGCCTACGAGCAGTACTTC
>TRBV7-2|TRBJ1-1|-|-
CASRIAQDTPEAFF
TGTGCCAGCAGAATCGCACAGGACACCCCAGAAGCTTTCTTT
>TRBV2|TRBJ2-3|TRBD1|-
CASSPRGTRTGDTQYF
TGTGCCAGCAGCCCTAGGGGGACCCGGACAGGCGATACGCAGTATTTT
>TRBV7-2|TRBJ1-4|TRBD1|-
CASSFHQGGGKEKLFF
TGTGCCAGCAGCTTCCATCAGGGGGGGGGAAAGGAAAAACTGTTTTTT
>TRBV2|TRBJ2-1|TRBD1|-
CASSEGQLSFNEQFF
TGTGCCAGCAGTGAGGGACAGTTGTCGTTCAATGAGCAGTTCTTC
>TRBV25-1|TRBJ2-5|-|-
CASQDSLQETQYF
TGTGCCAGCCAGGACAGCCTCCAAGAGACCCAGTACTTC
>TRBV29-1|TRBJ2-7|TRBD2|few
CSVATMGTSGSSEQYF
TGCAGCGTTGCGACGATGGGGACTAGCGGGAGTAGCGAGCAGTACTTC